This T cell receptor beta chain was sequenced during a study of Ad26.COV2.S vaccination and SARS-CoV-2 variants. For the study at large: The vaccine Ad26.COV2.S was put into the muscle once, or twice with 56 days between.

Treatment: around 19 received Ad26.COV2.S at low or high dose, single or two shots; 5 received placebo; per-sample allocation not given. Specimen acquisition occurred on day 63 following the initial vaccine or placebo injection. The germline V and J ends were trimmed by 5 bases and 4 bases, with 18 bases remaining between them. Germline V gene lookup returns CDR1 SGDLS and CDR2 YYNGEE. The length of the CDR3 is 15 residues. Generated by immunoSEQ multiplex PCR, the TCRdb table keeps only in-frame clones and is missing some. This table holds some 330,000 clones, 85% to 90% found once. This chain uses TRBV9 with TRBJ1-2, with a tentative D call TRBD1 (6 bases). The specimen was peripheral blood, collected in a trial of Ad26.COV2.S vaccine versus placebo. This receptor was obtained from a person between 18 and 65 years old who received the Ad26.COV2.S COVID-19 vaccine or a placebo. DNA for the CDR3: TGTGCCAGCAGTGTCTCAGGGGCGCCGGGCTATGGCTACACCTTC. Protein: CASSVSGAPGYGYTF.